The 17 T cell receptor beta chains below were found in one sample sequenced in a study of blood T cell repertoires in COVID-19 (dated by TCRdb to about 2020). Library prep was done by the immunoSEQ multiplex PCR assay. Imported from immuneACCESS, the table was reduced by TCRdb to in-frame sequences with V and J called. These copies leave out some clones; in studies compared against another copy, an unresolved V gene accounts for under half, and the cause of the remainder is not known. The table for this sample lists over 100,000 clones; about nine tenths of them were counted only once. Of the sample, 15% is held by the ten largest clones. The sequenced material came from peripheral blood. Every receptor here comes from a man in his fifties with acute or convalescent COVID-19.

This sequence joins TRBV9 and TRBJ2-2; possible D gene TRBD2, 6 bases. The germline V gene encodes CDR1 SGDLS and CDR2 YYNGEE. V was clipped by 4 bases and J by 7 bases, with 20 bases between them. The CDR3 has 16 amino acids. The CDR3 spells CASSPPRRREIGELFF. CDR3 nucleotide sequence: TGTGCCAGCAGCCCTCCCCGGCGGAGGGAGATCGGGGAGCTGTTTTTT.

The chain is built from TRBV10-2 and TRBJ2-3; D call uncertain. This CDR3 has 14 amino acids. V was trimmed by 1 base and J by 8 bases, leaving 13 bases between them. Germline V gene data show CDR1 as WSHSY and CDR2 as SAAADI. This CDR3 is CASSEFSLTGTQYF. The CDR3 DNA sequence: TGCGCCAGCAGTGAGTTTTCCCTGACGGGTACGCAGTATTTT.

The V gene is TRBV30, the J gene TRBJ1-1; 8 bases are a match to TRBD1. The CDR3 is made up of 14 amino acids. V trimming: 5 bases; J trimming: 0 bases; junction bases outside the gene matches: 5. CDR1 and CDR2 (germline): GTSNPN, SVGIG (reference sequence). The CDR3: CAWRQGPMNTEAFF. DNA for the CDR3: TGTGCCTGGCGACAGGGGCCGATGAACACTGAAGCTTTCTTT. The entire variable domain, with the rest obtained from reference TRBV30 and TRBJ1-1, is as follows: SQTIHQWPATLVQPVGSPLSLECTVEGTSNPNLYWYRQAAGRGLQLLFYSVGIGQISSEVPQNLSASRPQDRQFILSSKKLLLSDSGFYLCAWRQGPMNTEAFFGQGTRLTVV.

The chain combines TRBV4-1 with TRBJ2-1; 7 nucleotides line up with TRBD2. CDR1 is MGHRA and CDR2 is YSYEKL in the germline V gene. The CDR3 is 17 amino acids. V shed 5 bases, J shed 10 bases, and the junction held 20 bases outside the gene matches. Here the CDR3 reads CASSFLAEPSKDLEQFF. The CDR3 bases are TGCGCCAGCAGCTTTCTAGCGGAGCCCTCCAAAGATTTGGAGCAGTTCTTC.

V gene TRBV30 combines with J gene TRBJ1-4, with 9 bases that match TRBD1. The J segment lost 6 bases and the V segment lost 2 bases, leaving 1 base of the junction unmatched. CDR1 and CDR2 from the germline V gene are GTSNPN and SVGIG (reference sequence). The CDR3 is 13 residues long. CDR3 nucleotides: TGTGCCTGGAGTAGGGACAGGGATGAAAAACTGTTTTTT. Amino acids: CAWSRDRDEKLFF.

This chain uses TRBV30 with TRBJ1-6, with 8 nucleotides matching TRBD1. With 0 bases clipped from V and 7 bases from J, the junction kept 2 bases outside the gene matches. Germline CDR1 and CDR2: GTSNPN and SVGIG (reference sequence). The CDR3 consists of 14 residues. CDR3 DNA sequence: TGTGCCTGGAGTGTAAACAGGGGGAATTCACCCCTCCACTTT. Its translation: CAWSVNRGNSPLHF.

The V and J genes are TRBV5-1 and TRBJ2-1; TRBD2 matches at 11 bases. Germline values: CDR1 SGHRS, CDR2 YFSETQ. J was trimmed by 5 bases and V by 3 bases; bases with no gene match: 4. The CDR3 loop spans 15 amino acids. CDR3 sequence (DNA): TGCGCCAGCAGCTCAGGGACTAGCGGCAACAATGAGCAGTTCTTC. It is translated as CASSSGTSGNNEQFF.

This clone occurred many times. The chain has TRBV2 and TRBJ2-5, with 9 bases matching TRBD2. The CDR3 loop spans 15 amino acids. CDR1 SNHLY and CDR2 FYNNEI come from the germline V gene. V lost 4 bases and J lost 2; bases outside the gene matches: 5. CDR3 amino acids: CASSVWREGQETQYF. CDR3 DNA: TGTGCCAGCAGTGTCTGGCGGGAGGGTCAAGAGACCCAGTACTTC.

The chain carries TRBV6-5 and TRBJ1-1; D unresolved. This CDR3 region has 13 residues. V was trimmed by 6 bases and J by 1 base, leaving 9 bases between them. Germline CDR1 and CDR2: MNHEY and SVGAGI. In nucleotides, the CDR3 is TGTGCCAGCAGGACCCAGGCGAACACTGAAGCTTTCTTT. Protein product: CASRTQANTEAFF.

This rearrangement joins TRBV9 to TRBJ2-3; the D gene is possibly TRBD2 (5 bases). The CDR3 extends over 15 amino acids. V lost 4 bases and J lost 2, with 14 bases in between. The germline V gene has CDR1 SGDLS and CDR2 YYNGEE. The DNA of the CDR3 is TGTGCCAGCAGCCCTCAGCCTAGCCCCACAGATACGCAGTATTTT. It yields the protein CASSPQPSPTDTQYF.

The rearrangement joins TRBV15 to TRBJ2-1; 9 bases agree with TRBD2. This CDR3 spans 15 amino acids. Trimming at V came to 1 base and at J to 6 bases, leaving 4 bases not matched to a gene. Germline V gene data show CDR1 as LNHNV and CDR2 as YYDKDF (reference sequence). As DNA, the CDR3 is TGTGCCACCAGCAGAGCGGCGGGAGGGTCCAATGAGCAGTTCTTC. The encoded protein is CATSRAAGGSNEQFF.

The J gene is TRBJ2-7, the V gene TRBV6-6; D is undetermined. CDR3 length: 15 amino acids. CDR1 and CDR2 (germline): MNHNY, SVGAGI (reference sequence). V was cut by 0 bases and J by 0 bases, with 9 bases left in between. The chain's CDR3 is CASSYSGQTSYEQYF. CDR3 bases: TGTGCCAGCAGTTACTCGGGCCAGACCTCCTACGAGCAGTACTTC.

Only one count was recorded for this clone. This chain joins TRBV7-2 and TRBJ2-3; 14 bases align to TRBD2. The CDR3 extends over 16 amino acids. CDR1 is SGHTA and CDR2 is FQGNSA in the germline V gene. The junction had 4 bases not matched to a gene; V was cut back by 5 bases and J by 3 bases. The CDR3 here is CASSTRTSGRTDTQYF. In DNA form, the CDR3 reads TGTGCCAGCAGCACCCGGACTAGCGGGAGGACAGATACGCAGTATTTT.

The J gene is TRBJ2-7, the V gene TRBV28, with 7 bases that match TRBD2. The germline gives CDR1 MDHEN, CDR2 SYDVKM. The J segment lost 0 bases and the V segment lost 4 bases, leaving 6 bases of the junction unmatched. The length of the CDR3 is 15 residues. CDR3 region: CASSSSGATSYEQYF. The CDR3 DNA follows: TGTGCCAGCAGTTCCAGCGGGGCGACCTCCTACGAGCAGTACTTC. The full variable domain, with the rest looked up from reference TRBV28 and TRBJ2-7, is DVKVTQSSRYLVKRTGEKVFLECVQDMDHENMFWYRQDPGLGLRLIYFSYDVKMKEKGDIPEGYSVSREKKERFSLILESASTNQTSMYLCASSSSGATSYEQYFGPGTRLTVT.

The chain joins TRBV6-5 to TRBJ2-1, with TRBD2 matching 10 bases. CDR3 length equals 15 residues. Trimming cost V 4 bases and J 7 bases; bases outside gene matches: 7. CDR1 and CDR2 from the germline V gene are MNHEY and SVGAGI. The CDR3 DNA follows: TGTGCCAGCAGTTCCCTAGCGGGAGTTTCAAATGAGCAGTTCTTC. This translates into CASSSLAGVSNEQFF.

This clone has more than one count but fewer than ten. The CDR3 region is CASTLRTGGPGKTQYF. DNA of the CDR3: TGTGCCAGCACCCTGCGGACGGGAGGGCCTGGAAAGACCCAGTACTTC. The V and J genes are TRBV2 and TRBJ2-5, with 8 bases aligning to TRBD2. V lost 7 bases to trimming and J lost 6 bases; unmatched junction nucleotides: 16. There are 16 residues in the CDR3. In germline, CDR1 is SNHLY, CDR2 FYNNEI.

This chain uses TRBV27 with TRBJ2-7, with 10 bases fitting TRBD1. The J segment lost 3 bases and the V segment lost 4 bases, leaving 3 bases of the junction unmatched. The CDR3 has 14 amino acids. Per the germline V gene, CDR1 is MNHEY and CDR2 is SMNVEV (reference sequence). The CDR3 protein is CASSSDRGGYEQYF. CDR3 sequence (DNA): TGTGCCAGCAGTTCGGACAGGGGGGGCTACGAGCAGTACTTC.